This passage covers 31 T cell receptor beta chains from one sample sequenced in a study of graft-versus-host responses after intestinal transplantation. TCRdb's copy holds only in-frame clones and misses some; the assay was immunoSEQ multiplex PCR. Among about 21,000 clones listed, 56% were seen once. Sequenced material: alloreactive CD4+ T cells from a mixed lymphocyte reaction culture, taken before intestinal transplant. Described subset: CFSE-low proliferating T cells sorted from roughly six-day pre-transplant mixed lymphocyte reaction (GvH or HvG direction). Source of these receptors: a human patient who received an intestinal transplant.

The chain couples TRBV5-1 to TRBJ2-7; 7 positions agree with TRBD1. CDR3 length: 18 residues. The V segment lost 4 bases and the J segment 5 bases; nucleotides outside the gene matches: 21. Germline V gene data show CDR1 as SGHRS and CDR2 as YFSETQ. This CDR3 is CASSLTRLTGTVPDEQYF. CDR3 DNA: TGCGCCAGCAGCCTGACCAGATTGACAGGGACAGTTCCTGACGAGCAGTACTTC.

The chain couples TRBV19 to TRBJ2-3, with 7 bases matching TRBD1. This CDR3 region has 18 residues. Germline CDR1 is LNHDA and CDR2 is SQIVND (reference sequence). Trimming cost V 2 bases and J 2 bases; bases outside gene matches: 13. This CDR3 is CASSIRGYRGPPTDTQYF. CDR3 DNA sequence: TGTGCCAGTAGTATAAGGGGGTACAGGGGTCCCCCCACAGATACGCAGTATTTT.

The CDR3 region has the DNA TGTGCCAGCAGCATCACAGGGGGCAATCAGCCCCAGCATTTT. This encodes CASSITGGNQPQHF. The gene calls are TRBV7-9 and TRBJ1-5, with 7 bases lining up with TRBD1. V gave up 5 bases and J gave up 2 bases; unmatched junction bases: 3. CDR3 length: 14 amino acids. Germline V gene lookup returns CDR1 SEHNR and CDR2 FQNEAQ (reference sequence).

The genes are TRBV21-1 and TRBJ1-1; the tabulated D call, TRBD1, remains unverified against the DNA. TRBV21-1 is listed as a pseudogene. The CDR3 length is 11 residues. The CDR3 DNA reads as TGTGCCAGTTTCATGAACACTGAAGCTTTCTTT. Translation gives CASFMNTEAFF.

The chain has TRBV6-6 and TRBJ1-1; D possibly corresponds to TRBD1 (5 bases). The V gene's germline CDR1 is MNHNY and CDR2 SVGAGI (reference sequence). The CDR3 runs 14 residues. The ends were cut back, 6 bases at V and 4 bases at J, with 15 bases in the middle. In DNA form, the CDR3 reads TGTGCCAGCAGAAAACAGGCCCTTGTCACTGAAGCTTTCTTT. Its translation: CASRKQALVTEAFF.

This clone was seen a few times. The CDR3 loop reads CAWMRGRGYEQYF. CDR3 bases: TGTGCCTGGATGCGCGGGAGAGGGTACGAGCAGTACTTC. This chain links TRBV30 with TRBJ2-7, with TRBD2 matching over 7 bases. CDR1 is GTSNPN, CDR2 SVGIG, per germline (reference sequence). J was trimmed by 4 bases and V by 4 bases; bases with no gene match: 7. This CDR3 spans 13 amino acids.

This chain connects TRBV5-1 to TRBJ2-1; 7 nucleotides align to TRBD1. The CDR3 contains 15 residues. J gave up 9 bases and V 3 bases, and 12 bases lay outside the gene matches. In germline, CDR1 is SGHRS, CDR2 YFSETQ. CDR3 sequence (DNA): TGCGCCAGCAGCTGGACAGGTCTATCGGGGAGTGAGCAGTTCTTC. As protein: CASSWTGLSGSEQFF. The full variable domain, with the rest looked up from reference TRBV5-1 and TRBJ2-1, is KAGVTQTPRYLIKTRGQQVTLSCSPISGHRSVSWYQQTPGQGLQFLFEYFSETQRNKGNFPGRFSGRQFSNSRSEMNVSTLELGDSALYLCASSWTGLSGSEQFFGPGTRLTVL.

The CDR3 here is CASSLTGGEQYF. The DNA for the CDR3 is TGCGCCAGCAGCCTGACAGGGGGCGAGCAGTACTTC. The genes are TRBV5-1 and TRBJ2-7; 9 bases align to TRBD1. In germline, CDR1 is SGHRS, CDR2 YFSETQ. Trimming at V came to 4 bases and at J to 6 bases, leaving 2 bases not matched to a gene. This CDR3 spans 12 amino acids. Full variable domain (outside the CDR3, taken from reference TRBV5-1 and TRBJ2-7): KAGVTQTPRYLIKTRGQQVTLSCSPISGHRSVSWYQQTPGQGLQFLFEYFSETQRNKGNFPGRFSGRQFSNSRSEMNVSTLELGDSALYLCASSLTGGEQYFGPGTRLTVT.

This chain links TRBV5-5 with TRBJ2-7, with 10 bases fitting TRBD1. Losses at the gene ends were 2 bases for V and 6 bases for J; bases not matched to a gene: 11. Germline lookup yields CDR1 SGHKS and CDR2 YYEKEE (reference sequence). The CDR3 covers 16 residues. CDR3 region: CASSFRQGARIVEQYF. The CDR3, as DNA: TGTGCCAGCAGCTTCAGACAGGGGGCGCGGATTGTCGAGCAGTACTTC.

This clone was recorded a few times. The chain combines TRBV9 with TRBJ2-5; 11 nucleotides match TRBD2. With V trimmed by 0 bases and J by 0 bases, 7 bases remained unmatched. This CDR3 has 18 residues. Germline V gives CDR1 SGDLS, CDR2 YYNGEE. CDR3 region: CASSVGRLAGSHQETQYF. The CDR3 DNA reads as TGTGCCAGCAGCGTAGGGAGACTAGCGGGGTCGCACCAAGAGACCCAGTACTTC. Together with reference TRBV9 and TRBJ2-5, the CDR3 gives the full variable domain: DSGVTQTPKHLITATGQRVTLRCSPRSGDLSVYWYQQSLDQGLQFLIQYYNGEERAKGNILERFSAQQFPDLHSELNLSSLELGDSALYFCASSVGRLAGSHQETQYFGPGTRLLVL.

CDR3 residues: CASSLPGQGLLGNVLTF. The CDR3 region has the DNA TGTGCCAGTAGTTTACCGGGACAGGGGCTACTGGGCAACGTCCTGACTTTC. The chain uses TRBV19 and TRBJ2-6, with 10 bases matching TRBD1. This CDR3 has 17 amino acids. The germline V gene has CDR1 LNHDA and CDR2 SQIVND (reference sequence). With 5 bases clipped from V and 9 bases from J, the junction kept 13 bases outside the gene matches. The complete variable domain, with remaining parts taken from reference TRBV19 and TRBJ2-6, reads DGGITQSPKYLFRKEGQNVTLSCEQNLNHDAMYWYRQDPGQGLRLIYYSQIVNDFQKGDIAEGYSVSREKKESFPLTVTSAQKNPTAFYLCASSLPGQGLLGNVLTFGAGSRLTVL.

CDR3 region: CASSLGRVYGYTF. CDR3 DNA: TGTGCCAGCAGCTTAGGGAGGGTCTATGGCTACACCTTC. The chain links TRBV7-9 to TRBJ1-2, with D unresolved. Trimming took off 1 base at V and 4 bases at J, with 7 bases between the two ends. From germline, CDR1 is SEHNR and CDR2 FQNEAQ (reference sequence). This CDR3 has 13 residues.

This chain links TRBV7-9 with TRBJ1-6; 7 bases map to TRBD1. The V segment lost 5 bases and the J segment 9 bases; nucleotides outside the gene matches: 7. From germline, CDR1 is SEHNR and CDR2 FQNEAQ (reference sequence). This CDR3 has 14 residues. This chain's CDR3 is CASSRGTDSSPLHF. The CDR3 DNA is TGTGCCAGCAGCCGTGGGACAGACTCTTCACCCCTCCACTTT. Filled out from reference TRBV7-9 and TRBJ1-6, the complete variable domain reads DTGVSQNPRHKITKRGQNVTFRCDPISEHNRLYWYRQTLGQGPEFLTYFQNEAQLEKSRLLSDRFSAERPKGSFSTLEIQRTEQGDSAMYLCASSRGTDSSPLHFGNGTRLTVT.

The V and J genes are TRBV29-1 and TRBJ2-1; D is ambiguous. Trimming took 4 bases from V and 0 from J, leaving 7 bases between them. Germline lookup yields CDR1 SQVTM and CDR2 ANQGSEA. The CDR3 runs to 13 residues. CDR3 sequence: CSVGLSSYNEQFF. The CDR3 region has the DNA TGCAGCGTTGGACTTAGCTCCTACAATGAGCAGTTCTTC.

This clone was counted a few times. This chain connects TRBV28 to TRBJ2-5; 9 bases line up with TRBD2. After removal of 3 bases from V and 1 base from J, the junction contained 3 bases not matched to a gene. Germline CDR1 reads MDHEN; CDR2 reads SYDVKM. The CDR3 sequence is 15 residues long. This CDR3 is CASSFGSGGQETQYF. Written as DNA, the CDR3 is TGTGCCAGCAGTTTCGGTAGCGGGGGCCAAGAGACCCAGTACTTC.

This clone has just one count. In DNA, the CDR3 is TGTGCCAGCAGACAGGGGTCATTCTACGAGCAGTACTTC. It yields the protein CASRQGSFYEQYF. The V gene is TRBV28, the J gene TRBJ2-7; 7 bases match TRBD1. CDR1 and CDR2 from the germline V gene are MDHEN and SYDVKM. Germline trimming cut 6 bases from V and 3 bases from J; bases unmatched to any gene: 5. The CDR3 sequence is 13 residues long. The full variable domain, its missing parts supplied by reference TRBV28 and TRBJ2-7, is DVKVTQSSRYLVKRTGEKVFLECVQDMDHENMFWYRQDPGLGLRLIYFSYDVKMKEKGDIPEGYSVSREKKERFSLILESASTNQTSMYLCASRQGSFYEQYFGPGTRLTVT.

The sample holds a few counts of this clone. J is TRBJ1-5 and V is TRBV5-1, with 7 nucleotides matching TRBD1. J gave up 2 bases and V 4 bases, and 3 bases lay outside the gene matches. The CDR3 contains 14 residues. The V gene's germline CDR1 is SGHRS and CDR2 YFSETQ. For the CDR3, the DNA is TGCGCCAGCAGCCCCGGACAGGGCAATCAGCCCCAGCATTTT. Its protein is CASSPGQGNQPQHF.

V is TRBV6-1 and J is TRBJ1-1; no reliable D call. CDR3 length equals 12 residues. Germline-derived CDR1 and CDR2 are MNHNS and SASEGT. V was pared by 3 bases and J by 4 bases, with 6 bases between. The CDR3 loop reads CASSDAATEAFF. CDR3 in DNA: TGTGCCAGCAGTGATGCGGCCACTGAAGCTTTCTTT.

This clone was observed a few times. V is TRBV5-5 and J is TRBJ2-4, with a possible D match to TRBD1 (6 bases). Trimming left V 2 bases short and J 6 bases short, with 9 bases between. Germline loops: CDR1 SGHKS, CDR2 YYEKEE (reference sequence). CDR3 length equals 13 residues. The CDR3 spells CASSLTGRNIQYF. The CDR3 bases are TGTGCCAGCAGCTTAACAGGGCGAAACATTCAGTACTTC.

This clone was detected only a few times. The rearrangement links TRBV5-1 to TRBJ2-7; a weak D match, TRBD1 (5 bases). The germline V gene has CDR1 SGHRS and CDR2 YFSETQ. This CDR3 region has 14 residues. Trimming pared 2 bases from V and 0 bases from J, leaving 9 bases between. The CDR3 here is CASSFAGLSYEQYF. The CDR3 DNA reads as TGCGCCAGCAGCTTTGCAGGGCTCTCCTACGAGCAGTACTTC. Combining the CDR3 with reference TRBV5-1 and TRBJ2-7 gives the whole variable domain KAGVTQTPRYLIKTRGQQVTLSCSPISGHRSVSWYQQTPGQGLQFLFEYFSETQRNKGNFPGRFSGRQFSNSRSEMNVSTLELGDSALYLCASSFAGLSYEQYFGPGTRLTVT.

This clone was counted between two and nine times. CDR3 loop: CASSLVTGNTEAFF. The CDR3 nucleotides are TGCGCCAGCAGCTTGGTCACAGGGAACACTGAAGCTTTCTTT. The rearrangement uses TRBV5-1 and TRBJ1-1; D might be TRBD1 (5 bases). Germline loops: CDR1 SGHRS, CDR2 YFSETQ. CDR3 length: 14 residues. Trimming shortened V by 0 bases and J by 1 base, and 7 bases separated the two germline ends.

CDR3 protein: CASSIGLSTDTQYF. The DNA for the CDR3 is TGCGCCAGCAGCATAGGACTGAGCACAGATACGCAGTATTTT. V is TRBV5-1 and J is TRBJ2-3, with D maybe TRBD2 (5 bases). The V end lost 4 bases, the J end lost 0 bases, and 9 bases lay between the germline ends. Germline V gene lookup returns CDR1 SGHRS and CDR2 YFSETQ. This CDR3 comprises 14 residues.

The chain couples TRBV7-9 to TRBJ1-1, with 11 bases identical to TRBD1. The CDR3 runs to 13 residues. Per germline, CDR1 SEHNR and CDR2 FQNEAQ (reference sequence). Germline trimming cut 1 base from V and 10 bases from J; bases unmatched to any gene: 2. The CDR3 coding sequence is TGTGCCAGCAGCTTAGGCGGGACAGGGGGAGCTTTCTTT. Residues: CASSLGGTGGAFF.

The chain links TRBV7-9 to TRBJ1-3, with 7 bases that match TRBD1. Germline assignment: CDR1 SEHNR and CDR2 FQNEAQ (reference sequence). This CDR3 is 15 amino acids long. V shed 5 bases, J shed 5 bases, and the junction held 9 bases outside the gene matches. Here the CDR3 reads CASSETGTVRNTIYF. CDR3 DNA sequence: TGTGCCAGCAGCGAAACCGGGACAGTTCGAAACACCATATATTTT.

V usage is TRBV6-6 and J usage is TRBJ2-1; D not resolved. This CDR3 is 11 amino acids long. Germline lookup yields CDR1 MNHNY and CDR2 SVGAGI (reference sequence). V was pared by 2 bases and J by 8 bases, with 4 bases between. DNA of the CDR3: TGTGCCAGCAGTTACCTCGATGAGCAGTTCTTC. Amino acids: CASSYLDEQFF.

The chain joins TRBV9 to TRBJ2-1; TRBD1 matches 10 bases. V shed 3 bases, J shed 2 bases, and the junction held 2 bases outside the gene matches. The germline gives CDR1 SGDLS, CDR2 YYNGEE. The CDR3 has 15 amino acids. The CDR3 sequence: CASSAGTGAYNEQFF. The CDR3 DNA sequence: TGTGCCAGCAGCGCAGGGACAGGGGCCTACAATGAGCAGTTCTTC. The variable domain in full, completed from reference TRBV9 and TRBJ2-1, reads DSGVTQTPKHLITATGQRVTLRCSPRSGDLSVYWYQQSLDQGLQFLIQYYNGEERAKGNILERFSAQQFPDLHSELNLSSLELGDSALYFCASSAGTGAYNEQFFGPGTRLTVL.

This clone was counted between two and nine times. The rearrangement joins TRBV10-3 to TRBJ1-1; maybe TRBD1 (5 bases). The CDR3 covers 12 residues. Germline loops: CDR1 ENHRY, CDR2 SYGVKD. V lost 3 bases to trimming and J lost 11 bases, with 13 bases between them. CDR3 region: CAISDSGPSAFF. The CDR3 bases are TGTGCCATCAGTGATTCAGGGCCCTCGGCTTTCTTT.

The chain employs TRBV6-5 and TRBJ1-1; no reliable D call. Per the germline V gene, CDR1 is MNHEY and CDR2 is SVGAGI. The CDR3 totals 15 residues. V was trimmed by 3 bases and J by 6 bases, leaving 17 bases between them. The CDR3 protein is CASSYAGIAGAEAFF. The CDR3 nucleotides read TGTGCCAGCAGTTATGCGGGTATAGCGGGCGCTGAAGCTTTCTTT.

V usage is TRBV5-1 and J usage is TRBJ2-7; 9 nucleotides align to TRBD2. The CDR3 totals 14 residues. The trim removed 1 base at V and 7 bases at J, leaving 6 bases unmatched. The germline V gene encodes CDR1 SGHRS and CDR2 YFSETQ. Here the CDR3 reads CASSLRVAGEEQYF. The CDR3 DNA reads as TGCGCCAGCAGCTTGAGGGTAGCGGGAGAGGAGCAGTACTTC.

The V call is TRBV28, the J call TRBJ2-3, with 14 bases matching TRBD2. CDR3 size: 19 residues. The trim removed 5 bases at V and 0 bases at J, leaving 10 bases unmatched. Germline CDR1 and CDR2: MDHEN and SYDVKM. CDR3 protein: CASSTPGLAGVPSTDTQYF. CDR3 nucleotide sequence: TGTGCCAGCAGTACCCCGGGACTAGCGGGGGTTCCTAGCACAGATACGCAGTATTTT.

This clone was detected only a few times. The chain recombines TRBV7-2 with TRBJ2-7; 11 bases map to TRBD2. CDR3 size: 15 residues. Germline V gene data show CDR1 as SGHTA and CDR2 as FQGNSA. V trimming: 5 bases; J trimming: 1 base; junction bases outside the gene matches: 4. The CDR3 nucleotides are TGTGCCAGCAGCACCACTAGCGGGGGTTCCTACGAGCAGTACTTC. Its translation: CASSTTSGGSYEQYF.